This TCR beta chain was profiled in a study of blood T cells in healthy people across ages. Researchers isolated at least 7 million PBMCs per sample. The CDR3 runs to 14 residues. Germline-derived CDR1 and CDR2 are SEHNR and FQNEAQ (reference sequence). Trimming pared 1 base from V and 5 bases from J, leaving 12 bases between. Primed by a sample-barcoded 5' primer and a J-beta primer mix, a second PCR proceeded for about 6 to 11 cycles. Each CDR3 protein is one row after TCRdb ran MiXCR on the 5' RACE reads. The profile shows more than 1.4 million distinct CDR3 sequences, roughly 40% of them singletons.

This chain uses TRBV7-9 with TRBJ2-7; D not certain. The specimen sequenced was blood. This clonotype was obtained from a young woman in good health. The CDR3 DNA reads as TGTGCCAGCAGCTTAGAGTACTTTTTCGACGAGCAGTACTTC. It codes for CASSLEYFFDEQYF.